Below are 6 T cell receptor beta chains sequenced from a single sample in a study of T cells expressing NK-cell markers. TCRdb re-called the 5' RACE reads and shows each CDR3 protein once, DNA omitted. Recorded for this sample: about 120,000 distinct CDR3 sequences. What was sequenced was blood T cells: a sorted CD56 or NKG2C T cell subset, CD4+ or CD8+ T cells, or bulk PBMC T cells (not recorded which). The origin of the receptors is a woman aged 18 to 75 in good health.

The chain is built from TRBV19 and TRBJ1-1; TCRdb's D gene call, TRBD1, goes unchecked for lack of DNA. The germline CDR1 and CDR2 sequences are LNHDA and SQIVND (reference sequence). The CDR3 runs 12 residues. The CDR3: CAAGTSNTEAFF. Together with reference TRBV19 and TRBJ1-1, the CDR3 gives the full variable domain: DGGITQSPKYLFRKEGQNVTLSCEQNLNHDAMYWYRQDPGQGLRLIYYSQIVNDFQKGDIAEGYSVSREKKESFPLTVTSAQKNPTAFYLCAAGTSNTEAFFGQGTRLTVV.

The chain carries TRBV7-9 and TRBJ2-1; TCRdb outputs TRBD1, but without DNA this stays unchecked. From germline, CDR1 is SEHNR and CDR2 FQNEAQ (reference sequence). CDR3 length equals 16 residues. The CDR3 here is CASSFKGTGDNVEQFF.

The V call is TRBV20-1, the J call TRBJ2-5; TCRdb indicates TRBD2, and absent DNA this call remains unverified. This CDR3 comprises 12 residues. CDR1 is DFQATT, CDR2 SNEGSKA, per germline (reference sequence). The CDR3 here is CSARTGEETQYF.

This chain connects TRBV6-2 or TRBV6-3 to TRBJ2-1; with no DNA, the TCRdb D assignment of TRBD2 cannot be verified. The length of the CDR3 is 16 residues. Germline V CDR1 and CDR2: MNHEY, SVGEGT. CDR3: CASSPTGTSGNNEQFF.

V is TRBV7-9 and J is TRBJ2-5; absent DNA, TCRdb's TRBD1 call cannot be checked. Germline V CDR1 and CDR2: SEHNR, FQNEAQ (reference sequence). This CDR3 is 14 amino acids long. CDR3 residues: CASKGGQIQETQYF.

The chain is built from TRBV11-3 and TRBJ2-7; TCRdb's D call, TRBD1, is unchecked because there is no DNA. The CDR3 sequence is 12 residues long. CDR1 is SGHNT, CDR2 YENEEA, per germline. The CDR3 sequence: CASSKDSYEQYF. Supplemented by reference TRBV11-3 and TRBJ2-7, the full variable domain reads EAGVVQSPRYKIIEKKQPVAFWCNPISGHNTLYWYLQNLGQGPELLIRYENEEAVDDSQLPKDRFSAERLKGVDSTLKIQPAELGDSAVYLCASSKDSYEQYFGPGTRLTVT.